This T cell receptor beta chain was sequenced for a study of blood T cell repertoires in COVID-19. This CDR3 spans 10 amino acids. Germline assignment: CDR1 MDHEN and CDR2 SYDVKM. Using immunoSEQ multiplex PCR, the repertoire was profiled, and TCRdb retains in-frame clones only, with some absent. Of fewer than 250,000 clones in the sample, approximately 82% were seen once. This receptor was identified in a woman between 50 and 59 years old with acute or convalescent COVID-19. The V and J genes are TRBV28 and TRBJ1-4; the D is unclear. Input material: peripheral blood. CDR3 nucleotide sequence: TGTCGGGGTGGGGAAGAAAAACTGTTTTTT. Amino acids: CRGGEEKLFF.